This T cell receptor beta chain was documented in a study of T-cell reconstitution after alpha-beta-depleted transplantation in children. Study-level points and caveats: Reportedly, roughly two months post-transplant, alpha-beta T cells arose from several hundred expanded graft clones. For some patients, TCRbeta diversity was high at day 60 because of recipient T cells and thymic progenitors that survived. T-cell numbers and diversity, one year after transplant, stemmed largely from T cells that were newly produced.

This clonotype was detected only a few times. Antigen specificity is unknown. V lost 2 bases to trimming and J lost 4 bases, with 11 bases between them. Germline V gene data show CDR1 as MNHEY and CDR2 as SMNVEV (reference sequence). The CDR3 extends over 14 amino acids. Molecular barcoding with unique molecular identifiers was used for the TCRbeta library. Each CDR3 protein gets one entry after TCRdb re-called the PCR reads with MiXCR. The sample holds some 830,000 distinct CDR3 sequences, around 17% seen once. J is TRBJ1-1 and V is TRBV27, with D maybe TRBD1 (5 bases). The source was PBMCs, mostly from graft donor cells, collected 360 days after TCRalphabeta/CD19-depleted stem cell transplant. This TCR was sampled from a male patient aged 10 to 17 who had a stem cell transplant for acute lymphoblastic leukemia, so the T cells may come from the graft donor. CDR3 nucleotides: TGTGCCAGCAGTTTAGCAGGGATCGTCACTGAAGCTTTCTTT. Protein product: CASSLAGIVTEAFF.